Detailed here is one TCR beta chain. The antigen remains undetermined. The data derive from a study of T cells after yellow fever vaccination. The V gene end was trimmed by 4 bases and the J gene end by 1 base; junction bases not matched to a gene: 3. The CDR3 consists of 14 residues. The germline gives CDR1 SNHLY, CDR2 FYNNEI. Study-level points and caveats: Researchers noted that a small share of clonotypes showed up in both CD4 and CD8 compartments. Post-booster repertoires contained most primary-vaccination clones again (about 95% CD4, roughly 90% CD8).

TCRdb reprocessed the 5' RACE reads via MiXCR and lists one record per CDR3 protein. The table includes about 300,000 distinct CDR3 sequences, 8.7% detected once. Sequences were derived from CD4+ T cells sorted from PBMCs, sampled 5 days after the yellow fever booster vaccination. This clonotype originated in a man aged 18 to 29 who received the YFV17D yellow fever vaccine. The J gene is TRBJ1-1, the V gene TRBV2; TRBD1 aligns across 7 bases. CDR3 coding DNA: TGTGCCAGCAGTGTCGAGGGGGCGAACACTGAAGCTTTCTTT. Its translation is CASSVEGANTEAFF. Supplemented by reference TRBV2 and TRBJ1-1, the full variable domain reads EPEVTQTPSHQVTQMGQEVILRCVPISNHLYFYWYRQILGQKVEFLVSFYNNEISEKSEIFDDQFSVERPDGSNFTLKIRSTKLEDSAMYFCASSVEGANTEAFFGQGTRLTVV.